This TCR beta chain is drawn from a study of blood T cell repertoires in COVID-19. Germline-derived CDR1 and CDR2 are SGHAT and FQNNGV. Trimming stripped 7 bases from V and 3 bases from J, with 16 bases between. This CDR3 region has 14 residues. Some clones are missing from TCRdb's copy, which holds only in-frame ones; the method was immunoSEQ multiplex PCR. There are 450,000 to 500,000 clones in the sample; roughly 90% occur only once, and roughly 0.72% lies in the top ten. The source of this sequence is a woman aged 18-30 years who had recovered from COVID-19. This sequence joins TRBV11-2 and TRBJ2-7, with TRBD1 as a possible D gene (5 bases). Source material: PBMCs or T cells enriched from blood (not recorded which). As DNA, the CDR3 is TGTGCCAGCATCCAGGGCATGTCTTACTACGAGCAGTACTTC. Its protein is CASIQGMSYYEQYF.